This T cell receptor (beta chain) was found in a study of spatial heterogeneity in lung cancer (dated by TCRdb to between 2019 and 2020). Background for the entire study: More beta-chain than alpha-chain transcripts were consistently detected, likely reflecting higher beta-chain transcript abundance. In tumor regions, TCR transcript counts showed a strong correlation with a T cell transcriptional module score from matched bulk RNA-seq. In the raw uncorrected reads, each unique combination of TCR and UMI appeared more than ten times on average. In non-small cell lung cancer, the study made a quantitative comparison of TCR alpha and beta repertoires among multiple tumor regions, matched nontumor lung and blood. Nonsynonymous mutation counts, determined by whole-exome sequencing of tumor tissue, were related to features of the TCR repertoire. At surgery, both alpha and beta chains were TCR-sequenced in fewer than 250 tumor regions, 63 to 65 matched nontumor lung samples and some 58 PBMC samples.

Overall study outcomes, separate from this receptor: Confirming at a functional level the hypothesis that regional TCRs recognize regional mutations was considered to require additional single-cell paired TCR alpha and beta sequencing. The count of ubiquitous expanded TCRs correlated with the count of ubiquitous nonsynonymous mutations, and the count of regional expanded TCRs correlated with the count of regional nonsynonymous mutations. A correlation was observed between the number of expanded intratumoral alpha and beta TCRs and the tumor nonsynonymous mutation count. TCR-seq coverage of tumor T cells was estimated to be only approximately 7.3% for alpha chains and approximately 12% for beta chains.

This clonotype is classified as medium-sized (0.01 to 0.1%). What this receptor recognizes is not known. Nothing much larger sits one base from this clone, and base qualities are not available. The label giving this sample's time point can be read as: sample taken at primary tumor resection. Samples were obtained from over 70 patients with early-stage, untreated non-small cell lung cancer from the lung TRACERx cohort. For TCR sequencing, whole RNA was extracted from tumor and nontumor lung tissue, or from cryopreserved PBMC samples, and no cell sorting was done. A patient was chosen for TCR sequencing only when enough RNA was available from at least two tumor regions. Before selection, tumor and adjacent nontumor lung specimens were reviewed by a lung pathologist. The method behind the library was 5' RACE. Sequenced using a NextSeq 500. To allow correction of PCR and sequencing errors, the TCR library protocol tagged every TCR cDNA molecule with a unique molecular identifier. Under the source paper's analysis protocol: TCR identification, UMI-based error correction and CDR3 extraction were performed with Decombinator tools. TCRs above a frequency of 2 per 1,000, corresponding to the top 1% of the tumor frequency distribution, were defined as expanded. Expanded tumor TCRs statistically deemed absent (corrected P<0.05) from at least one tumor region were classed as regional, and all other expanded tumor TCRs were classed as ubiquitous. Renyi diversity was computed with the R vegan package after each repertoire had been subsampled 100 times to 5,000 TCRs. CDR3 similarity networks were built from amino acid triplet string-kernel similarity, connecting CDR3s with pairwise similarity above 0.82. TCRdb trimmed public reads at Q25 via fastp, called clones via MiXCR and kept in-frame beta chains. Rows with one shared CDR3 protein collapse into an entry with the most common genes and DNA. TCRdb, not the original authors, processed these V and J calls. This sample holds 10,000 or so distinct CDR3 sequences; 10% to 15% were observed only once. Around 13% of the sample comes from the top ten.

The sequences come from lung tumor tissue, collected at surgery. This TCR derives from a female donor with early-stage non-small cell lung cancer.

The DNA sequence reads TGTGCCAGCAGCCCCGAGGGGTACCCCTACAATGAGCAGTTCTTC. Its protein reads: CASSPEGYPYNEQFF. The V gene is TRBV7-2 and the J gene is TRBJ2-1; the D gene is perhaps TRBD1 or TRBD2, as each covers 5 bases. For CDR1 and CDR2, the germline V gene lists SGHTA and FQGNSA. Cut back by 5 bases and 2 bases, the V and J ends lie 13 bases apart. CDR3 length: 15 amino acids, cysteine to phenylalanine. The entry retains the CDR3 DNA only, 45 bases that are in frame from base 1.